The source of this T cell receptor beta chain is a study of T cells in Graves' hyperthyroidism and ophthalmopathy. Authors of the study amplified TCR beta CDR3 regions from RNA transcripts. HTBI primers were employed in a first-round RT-PCR of the TCR CDR3. Via MiXCR, TCRdb re-called the multiplex PCR reads, giving one row per CDR3 protein. The sample carries under 700,000 distinct CDR3 sequences, 35% to 55% recorded once. This clonotype was seen only once. The source of this sequence is a woman between 18 and 29 years old with Graves' hyperthyroidism. The specimen sequenced was peripheral blood or thyroid tissue (not recorded which).

The CDR3 reads CAIRPRTGDGGYTF. DNA of the CDR3: TGTGCCATCAGACCTAGGACAGGGGACGGTGGCTACACCTTC. This chain joins TRBV10-3 and TRBJ1-2; 9 nucleotides match TRBD1. Germline trimming cut 6 bases from V and 7 bases from J; bases unmatched to any gene: 9. The CDR3 totals 14 residues. CDR1 is ENHRY and CDR2 is SYGVKD in the germline V gene.